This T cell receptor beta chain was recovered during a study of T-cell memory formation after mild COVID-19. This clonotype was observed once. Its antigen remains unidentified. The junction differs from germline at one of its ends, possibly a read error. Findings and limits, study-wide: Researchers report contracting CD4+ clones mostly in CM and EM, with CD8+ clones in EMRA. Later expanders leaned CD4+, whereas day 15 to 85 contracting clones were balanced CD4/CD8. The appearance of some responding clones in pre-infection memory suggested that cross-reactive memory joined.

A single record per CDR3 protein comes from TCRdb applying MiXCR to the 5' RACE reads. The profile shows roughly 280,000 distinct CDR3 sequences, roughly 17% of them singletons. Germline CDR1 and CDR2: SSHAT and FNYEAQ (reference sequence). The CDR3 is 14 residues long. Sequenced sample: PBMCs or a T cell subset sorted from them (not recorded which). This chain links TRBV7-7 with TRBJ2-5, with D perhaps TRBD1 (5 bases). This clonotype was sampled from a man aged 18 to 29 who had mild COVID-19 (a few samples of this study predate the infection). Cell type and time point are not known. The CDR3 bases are TGTGCTAGCAGCTTAGCTTCTGGGGCCGGGACCCAGTACTTC. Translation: CASSLASGAGTQYF.